The rows below give T cell receptor beta chains drawn from one sample of a study of blood T cell repertoires in COVID-19. Only in-frame clones appear in the TCRdb table, and some are missing; sequencing was by immunoSEQ multiplex PCR. The table shows tens of thousands of clones, with 80% to 90% occurring only once. The material sequenced was peripheral blood. These receptors were collected from a woman in her sixties or seventies with COVID-19, enrolled during active disease. CDR3s include the opening cysteine and the closing phenylalanine or tryptophan. D genes are given only for firm matches. Some rows have no size entry. The others give once, few or many, or a class for an expanded clone.

TRBD2	TRBV9	TRBJ2-7	once	TGTGCCAGCAGCGTAGGACTAGCGGGAGGGTCGAACTACGAGCAGTACTTC	CASSVGLAGGSNYEQYF
NA	TRBV2	TRBJ1-1	NA	TGTGCCATCCAGATTGTTCCTGAAGCTTTCTTT	CAIQIVPEAFF
TRBD1	TRBV10-3	TRBJ1-1	NA	TGTGCCATCAGTGAGTATCTTGGCAGGGGGGCCACTGAAGCTTTCTTT	CAISEYLGRGATEAFF
NA	TRBV29-1	TRBJ1-6	NA	TGCAGCGCCCTCGATCTTAGCTCCTATAATTCACCCCTCCACTTT	CSALDLSSYNSPLHF
TRBD1	TRBV5-5	TRBJ1-4	NA	TGTGCCAGCAGCTTGTCGTGGCCAGGGGGAGATGAAAAACTGTTTTTT	CASSLSWPGGDEKLFF
NA	TRBV28	TRBJ2-4	NA	TGTGCCAGCAGTTTTAGCAATCAAGAATTCGCCAAGGACATTCAGTACTTC	CASSFSNQEFAKDIQYF
TRBD2	TRBV3-1/TRBV3-2	TRBJ2-7	NA	TGTGCCAGCAGCCAGGCTAGCGGGGTCCAGGACGAGCAGTACTTC	CASSQASGVQDEQYF
TRBD2	TRBV9	TRBJ2-3	once	TGTGCCAGCGGTAGCGGGGGGGGCGCAGATACGCAGTATTTT	CASGSGGGADTQYF
TRBD2	TRBV19	TRBJ2-1	NA	TGTGCCAGTAGTAGGACTAGCGGACGGGGGGTCAATGAGCAGTTCTTC	CASSRTSGRGVNEQFF
NA	TRBV5-1	TRBJ1-2	few	TGCGCCAGCAGAGCTATCAACAGGGCCCGAAACTATGGCTACACCTTC	CASRAINRARNYGYTF
TRBD2	TRBV15	TRBJ2-7	NA	TGTGCCACCAGCCCGGGACTAGCGGGAGATGAGCAGTACTTC	CATSPGLAGDEQYF
NA	TRBV25-1	TRBJ2-3	NA	TGTGCCAGCAGTGAATTTGGGCAGGGGATAGATACGCAGTATTTT	CASSEFGQGIDTQYF
TRBD1	TRBV6-5	TRBJ2-4	NA	TGTGCCAGCAGCGACAGGGGTTTAGCCAAAAACATTCAGTACTTC	CASSDRGLAKNIQYF
NA	TRBV6-5	TRBJ1-1	NA	TGTGCCAGCAGTAGGGGATTGGGCACTGAAGCTTTCTTT	CASSRGLGTEAFF
NA	TRBV27	TRBJ2-7	NA	TGTGCCAGCAGACGGGTCACCGCTGAGGAGCAGTACTTC	CASRRVTAEEQYF
TRBD1	TRBV6-5	TRBJ2-7	NA	TGTGCCAGCAGCCTATCGACAGGGGGCTTCGAGCAGTACTTC	CASSLSTGGFEQYF
TRBD1	TRBV11-2	TRBJ1-1	NA	TGTGCCAGCAGCTCGGACAGGGTGAACACTGAAGCTTTCTTT	CASSSDRVNTEAFF
NA	TRBV7-2	TRBJ1-5	few	TGTGCCAGCAGCTTAGTTACATTCAATCAGCCCCAGCATTTT	CASSLVTFNQPQHF
TRBD1	TRBV9	TRBJ2-3	NA	TGTGCCAGCAGAGGGACAGGGACTAGCACAGATACGCAGTATTTT	CASRGTGTSTDTQYF
TRBD2	TRBV6-5	TRBJ2-3	NA	TGTGCCACACAAGCGGGAGTGCTGAGCACAGATACGCAGTATTTT	CATQAGVLSTDTQYF
NA	TRBV28	TRBJ2-5	NA	TGTGCCAGCATTCCCAGGGTTCGTGGGGAGACCCAGTACTTC	CASIPRVRGETQYF
NA	TRBV9	TRBJ2-5	NA	TGTGCCAGCGCTACCCTACAGGGAGGGCGAGAGACCCAGTACTTC	CASATLQGGRETQYF
TRBD1	TRBV11-2	TRBJ1-2	NA	TGTGCCAGCAGCTGGTTGACAGGGGCTTTAGGCTACACCTTC	CASSWLTGALGYTF
NA	TRBV18	TRBJ2-5	NA	TGTGCCAGCTCAGCAGGAGAGACCCAGTACTTC	CASSAGETQYF
TRBD2	TRBV5-1	TRBJ2-5	NA	TGCGCCAGCAGCTGGGGACTAGCGGGAGGAGAGACCCAGTACTTC	CASSWGLAGGETQYF
NA	TRBV28	TRBJ2-6	NA	TGTGCCAGCAGTTTATCTGCTAGAGGGGGTAGGTCTGGGGCCAACGTCCTGACTTTC	CASSLSARGGRSGANVLTF
TRBD2	TRBV30	TRBJ2-1	NA	TGTGCCTGGAGCCCACTAGCGCGAGATAAGCAGTTCTTC	CAWSPLARDKQFF
TRBD2	TRBV12-3/TRBV12-4	TRBJ2-1	few	TGTGCCAGCAGACTAGCGGGAGATAATGAGCAGTTCTTC	CASRLAGDNEQFF
NA	TRBV12-5	TRBJ1-2	NA	TGTGCTAGTGGTTTGTGGGGGGGCTACTATGGCTACACCTTC	CASGLWGGYYGYTF
TRBD2	TRBV7-9	TRBJ2-5	NA	TGTGCCAGCAGCTCAGGGGGACTAGCGGGAGCAGGGACCCAGTACTTC	CASSSGGLAGAGTQYF
NA	TRBV7-8	TRBJ2-1	NA	TGTGCCAGCAGCCCAGGGGAGGGGTACAATGAGCAGTTCTTC	CASSPGEGYNEQFF
TRBD1	TRBV28	TRBJ1-1	NA	TGTGCCAGCAGTTTATTAGGGACAGGGAGGGACACTGAAGCTTTCTTT	CASSLLGTGRDTEAFF
NA	TRBV19	TRBJ2-2	NA	TGTGCCAGTAGTTGGGAGTGGAGCACCGGGGAGCTGTTTTTT	CASSWEWSTGELFF
TRBD1	TRBV7-9	TRBJ1-3	NA	TGTGCCAGCAGCTTAACAGGGGCTGGAAACACCATATATTTT	CASSLTGAGNTIYF